What follows is one T cell receptor beta chain and its context. What it binds is unknown. The data were taken from a study of human versus mouse CDR3 diversity and MHC coevolution. Whole-study context: Valid reads per sample ranged from roughly 0.6 x 10^7 to 1.6 x 10^7. Study-level results: Over 5 MHC II alleles selected the human T cells. Clonal inequality was lowest in most of the three human donors.

Naive CD4 T cells were sorted as CD45RO-negative, CD62L-positive. The CDR3 is made up of 17 amino acids. Germline values: CDR1 SGHTA, CDR2 FQGNSA. The V gene end was trimmed by 1 base and the J gene end by 6 bases; junction bases not matched to a gene: 10. The data were produced by immunoSEQ multiplex PCR, yet TCRdb's version contains in-frame clones alone and is incomplete. The sample holds roughly 80,000 clones, 93% seen once. The origin of this receptor is a person aged 30-70 years in good health. The chain is built from TRBV7-2 and TRBJ2-2, with TRBD1 matching 8 bases. The sample comprised naive CD4+ T cells from blood. Noted subset: CD45RO-negative CD62L-positive naive CD4 T cells. Here the CDR3 DNA reads TGTGCCAGCAGCTTAGAAGCCTCCAGGGGGCGCGCCGGGGAGCTGTTTTTT. Its protein is CASSLEASRGRAGELFF.